The sequence of this T cell receptor beta chain was determined in a study of blood T cells in healthy people across ages. This CDR3 comprises 16 residues. CDR1 is SGHAT, CDR2 FQNNGV, per germline. It was with a sample-barcoded 5' primer and a J-beta primer mix that a second PCR of about 7 to 12 cycles was run. Every cDNA molecule bore a tag from a template-switch adaptor containing 12 random nucleotides. TCRdb used MiXCR to reprocess the 5' RACE reads, holding one entry per CDR3 protein. The repertoire includes some 760,000 distinct CDR3 sequences, approximately 25% of them detected once, and more than 8.5% sits in the top ten. This sample also appeared in a second study, on T cells of mothers and their children. Turning to that study: The study found thymic selection shapes TCR recombination output similarly in related and unrelated pairs.

The specimen was blood. The rearrangement links TRBV11-2 to TRBJ2-5; D tentatively fits TRBD1 or TRBD2 (7 bases each). The better agreement between TRBJ2-7 and the DNA end casts doubt on the J call. The sequence derives from a boy aged 5-17 years in good health. CDR3 residues: CASSEARQGGSYEQYF. CDR3 nucleotide sequence: TGTGCCAGCAGCGAAGCTAGACAGGGAGGGTCCTACGAGCAGTACTTC.